This entry lists 8 T cell receptor beta chains sequenced from one sample in a study of shared T cell receptors in the human thymus. Using immunoSEQ multiplex PCR, the repertoire was profiled, and TCRdb retains in-frame clones only, with some absent. The table lists hundreds of thousands of clones, approximately 85% of them singletons. The sample was also linked to a second study, of human thymus T cells.

The sequenced sample was thymocytes. These receptors all stem from a girl in the first two years of life with a congenital heart defect.

V and J are TRBV5-5 and TRBJ1-5, with no clear D. There are 15 residues in the CDR3. V lost 2 bases, J lost 2 bases, and 11 bases lay in between. Germline-derived CDR1 and CDR2 are SGHKS and YYEKEE (reference sequence). As DNA, the CDR3 is TGTGCCAGCAGCTTACTCAGGACTGGCAATCAGCCCCAGCATTTT. Residues: CASSLLRTGNQPQHF.

V and J are TRBV27 and TRBJ1-3; D remains ambiguous. This CDR3 is built from 14 residues. The germline gives CDR1 MNHEY, CDR2 SMNVEV (reference sequence). V was trimmed by 7 bases and J by 4 bases, leaving 14 bases between them. CDR3 sequence reads: CASKGRQQGNTIYF. The CDR3 coding sequence is TGTGCCAGCAAAGGGAGGCAGCAAGGAAACACCATATATTTT.

V gene TRBV20-1 combines with J gene TRBJ1-6; D remains unclear. The CDR3 has 10 residues. From germline, CDR1 is DFQATT and CDR2 SNEGSKA (reference sequence). Between the trimmed V and J ends, which lost 1 base and 15 bases, there was a span of 7 bases. CDR3 DNA: TGCAGTGCTAGAGGTCAGAACCTCCACTTT. Encoded protein: CSARGQNLHF.

The chain joins TRBV7-2 to TRBJ1-1; 8 nucleotides align to TRBD1. This CDR3 comprises 15 residues. J was trimmed by 3 bases and V by 1 base; bases with no gene match: 4. The germline gives CDR1 SGHTA, CDR2 FQGNSA. The CDR3 region is CASSLDGQGDTEAFF. The CDR3 bases are TGTGCCAGCAGCTTAGATGGACAGGGTGACACTGAAGCTTTCTTT.

This clone was seen a single time. This chain links TRBV4-3 with TRBJ1-2; TRBD1 aligns across 7 bases. Looked up from germline, CDR1 is LGHNA and CDR2 is YSLEER. Losses at the gene ends were 1 base for V and 3 bases for J; bases not matched to a gene: 8. The CDR3 consists of 16 residues. The CDR3 loop reads CASSQGSRTGDYGYTF. For the CDR3, the DNA is TGCGCCAGCAGCCAAGGGTCTAGGACAGGAGACTATGGCTACACCTTC.

The gene calls are TRBV10-1 and TRBJ2-3; maybe TRBD2 (5 bases). CDR3 length: 12 residues. Germline-derived CDR1 and CDR2 are WNHNN and SYGVQD (reference sequence). V was shortened by 2 bases and J by 6 bases, with 6 bases between the two germline ends. CDR3: CASSETGDTQYF. The CDR3, as DNA: TGCGCCAGCAGTGAGACGGGGGATACGCAGTATTTT.

The chain carries TRBV7-9 and TRBJ1-2; no clear D gene. Per germline, CDR1 SEHNR and CDR2 FQNEAQ (reference sequence). V was trimmed by 0 bases and J by 7 bases, leaving 24 bases between them. The CDR3 length is 18 residues. The CDR3 region is CASSLAPLFEGRAGGYTF. The CDR3 DNA follows: TGTGCCAGCAGCTTAGCGCCTCTCTTCGAGGGCCGAGCGGGTGGCTACACCTTC.

The chain couples TRBV15 to TRBJ2-7; D perhaps matches TRBD2 (6 bases). The germline gives CDR1 LNHNV, CDR2 YYDKDF (reference sequence). The CDR3 has 17 residues. Trimming left V 5 bases short and J 3 bases short, with 23 bases between. This CDR3 reads CATSAFWVYEGGYEQYF. In DNA, the CDR3 is TGTGCCACCAGCGCCTTCTGGGTGTATGAGGGAGGCTACGAGCAGTACTTC.